This is a list of T cell receptor beta chains from one sample in a study of shared clonotypes between healthy human individuals. This table comes from immunoSEQ multiplex PCR, and its TCRdb copy is limited to in-frame clones, with some not included. This table has 980,000 or so clones, more than 75% appearing once. The specimen was memory CD4+ T cells sorted from blood. All receptors come from a man between 18 and 29 years old in good health. The CDR3 runs from the conserved cysteine through the conserved F or W. Each record gives: J gene, clone size, V gene, D gene, CDR3 DNA, CDR3 protein. The D gene is left open where the match is weak. Size values are once, few and many counts, or a class for expanded clones, and some rows have none.

TRBJ1-4	few	TRBV7-9	-	TGTGCCAGCAGCTCCAGGGTAGTTGGCGAAAAACTGTTTTTT	CASSSRVVGEKLFF
TRBJ2-7	few	TRBV7-2	-	TGTGCCAGCAGCACGGGGTCAGGAACCACCTACGAGCAGTACTTC	CASSTGSGTTYEQYF
TRBJ2-1	-	TRBV7-3	TRBD1	TGTGCCAGCAGCTCCGGGACAGGGGCCTACAATGAGCAGTTCTTC	CASSSGTGAYNEQFF
TRBJ2-3	-	TRBV5-5	TRBD2	TGTGCCAGCAGCTTAGGCGCTAGCGGGCTGGGAGATACGCAGTATTTT	CASSLGASGLGDTQYF
TRBJ2-2	once	TRBV29-1	TRBD2	TGCAGCGTTGAAGTCCTAGCGGGGGGGGAGCTGTTTTTT	CSVEVLAGGELFF
TRBJ1-1	-	TRBV27	-	TGTGCCAGCAGTTTATTTCGGGGGACTGAAGCTTTCTTT	CASSLFRGTEAFF
TRBJ2-5	-	TRBV7-2	TRBD1	TGTGCCAGCAGCTTAGAAGCAGGGGGCCGACAAGAGACCCAGTACTTC	CASSLEAGGRQETQYF
TRBJ1-4	once	TRBV2	-	TGTGCCAGCAGTGTCGGGTCGGTTGCAACTAATGAAAAACTGTTTTTT	CASSVGSVATNEKLFF
TRBJ1-5	-	TRBV5-6	TRBD1	TGTGCCAGCAGCTCTTCTGGACAGGGGGCAGTTCAGCCCCAGCATTTT	CASSSSGQGAVQPQHF
TRBJ2-6	-	TRBV5-1	-	TGCGCCAGCAGCTTCACAGGTGCTCTCTCTGGGGCCAACGTCCTGACTTTC	CASSFTGALSGANVLTF
TRBJ1-4	-	TRBV5-6	TRBD1	TGTGCCAGCAGCTACGGACAGGGTAATGAAAAACTGTTTTTT	CASSYGQGNEKLFF
TRBJ2-3	-	TRBV4-1	-	TGCGCCAGCAGCCAACCCGGACAGATCACAGATACGCAGTATTTT	CASSQPGQITDTQYF
TRBJ2-1	-	TRBV11-2	TRBD2	TGTGCCAGCAGCCAAACCAGACTAGCGGCTTACAATGAGCAGTTCTTC	CASSQTRLAAYNEQFF
TRBJ2-3	-	TRBV11-2	TRBD2	TGTGCCAGCAGCTTAGCGACTAGCGGGACTGTCACAGATACGCAGTATTTT	CASSLATSGTVTDTQYF
TRBJ1-3	-	TRBV5-1	-	TGCGCCAGCAGCTTGGGCTCCTGGGACATCTCTGGAAACACCATATATTTT	CASSLGSWDISGNTIYF
TRBJ2-6	-	TRBV9	-	TGTGCCAGCAGCGTAGCTACGTTTTCTGGGGCCAACGTCCTGACTTTC	CASSVATFSGANVLTF
TRBJ2-7	-	TRBV6-1	-	TGTGCCAGCAGTGCTTTAGGGGGTCCCTACGAGCAGTACTTC	CASSALGGPYEQYF
TRBJ2-1	few	TRBV19	-	TGTGCCAGTAGTATCGGACAGAACAATGAGCAGTTCTTC	CASSIGQNNEQFF
TRBJ2-7	-	TRBV9	-	TGTGCCAGCAGGATAAGGGGCGAGCAGTACTTC	CASRIRGEQYF
TRBJ1-5	-	TRBV4-1	TRBD1	TGCGCCAGCAGCCAAGGGGACAGAAATCAGCCCCAGCATTTT	CASSQGDRNQPQHF
TRBJ1-1	-	TRBV7-2	-	TGTGCCAGCAGCGCACACAGGAGTTCGAACACTGAAGCTTTCTTT	CASSAHRSSNTEAFF
TRBJ1-2	-	TRBV19	TRBD1	TGTGCCAGTAGTGGGACAGGAGGAGGCTACACCTTC	CASSGTGGGYTF
TRBJ2-3	-	TRBV12-5	TRBD1	TGTGCTAGTGGTCCCGGGACAGGGTCAGATACGCAGTATTTT	CASGPGTGSDTQYF
TRBJ2-7	few	TRBV6-5	-	TGTGCCAGCAGGTCAGCGGCGGGAATGGAGCAGTACTTC	CASRSAAGMEQYF
TRBJ1-1	-	TRBV4-1	TRBD1	TGCGCCAGCAGCCTCGGACAGGTAAACACTGAAGCTTTCTTT	CASSLGQVNTEAFF
TRBJ1-4	-	TRBV5-4	-	TGTGCCAGCAGCTTGGCCACTGCAACTAATGAAAAACTGTTTTTT	CASSLATATNEKLFF
TRBJ1-6	few	TRBV10-3	TRBD1	TGTGCCATCAGAACCGGGACAGGGAATTCACCCCTCCACTTT	CAIRTGTGNSPLHF
TRBJ1-6	-	TRBV5-1	-	TGCGCCAGCAGATCTCCCGGGTCCGATAATTCACCCCTCCACTTT	CASRSPGSDNSPLHF
TRBJ2-1	-	TRBV11-3	-	TGTGCCAGCAGCCCTAGTTGGGGAATCGGTAATGAGCAGTTCTTC	CASSPSWGIGNEQFF
TRBJ2-2	-	TRBV25-1	-	TGTGCCAGCAGAGAGAGTGGTTCCGGGGAGCTGTTTTTT	CASRESGSGELFF
TRBJ2-1	-	TRBV5-4	TRBD2	TGTGCCAGCAGCAGCCCGGCTAGCGGTTACAATGAGCAGTTCTTC	CASSSPASGYNEQFF
TRBJ2-7	-	TRBV4-3	-	TGCGCCGTCGGCGAGCAGTACTTC	CAVGEQYF
TRBJ1-5	-	TRBV5-6	TRBD1	TGTGCCAGCAGCTTATTAGGGACAGGGAGCAATCAGCCCCAGCATTTT	CASSLLGTGSNQPQHF
TRBJ2-3	few	TRBV2	TRBD1	TGTGCCAGCAGTGAAGGACAGGGCCTGACTAGCACAGATACGCAGTATTTT	CASSEGQGLTSTDTQYF
TRBJ1-3	-	TRBV6-1	TRBD1	TGTGCCAGCAGTGAACGGACAGGGGGCCCTTCTGGAAACACCATATATTTT	CASSERTGGPSGNTIYF
TRBJ2-7	few	TRBV7-2	-	TGTGCCAGCAGCTTGGCTTATACTCTAAGCTCCGAGCAGTACTTC	CASSLAYTLSSEQYF
TRBJ2-1	-	TRBV28	-	TGTGCCAGCAGTTTTAGGGTCTACAATGAGCAGTTCTTC	CASSFRVYNEQFF
TRBJ2-4	-	TRBV7-9	TRBD1	TGTGCCAGCACCCCGCGGGGACAGGGGACAGCCAAAAACATTCAGTACTTC	CASTPRGQGTAKNIQYF
TRBJ2-3	-	TRBV30	-	TGTGCCTGGAGTGTACGGGACCCGGGAGATACGCAGTATTTT	CAWSVRDPGDTQYF
TRBJ1-4	-	TRBV30	TRBD1	TGTGCCTGGACGGGACAGCTAAATGAAAAACTGTTTTTT	CAWTGQLNEKLFF
TRBJ1-2	few	TRBV10-3	-	TGTGCCATCAGTACAGGGAACTATGGCTACACCTTC	CAISTGNYGYTF
TRBJ1-2	few	TRBV19	-	TGTGCCAGTAGTATAGGGACAAGGAACTATGGCTACACCTTC	CASSIGTRNYGYTF
TRBJ2-1	-	TRBV6-1	-	TGTGCCAGCAGTTCAAATGAGCAGTTCTTC	CASSSNEQFF
TRBJ1-4	-	TRBV16	-	TGTGCCAGCAGCCAATCGAGGGGCGGTGAAAAACTGTTTTTT	CASSQSRGGEKLFF
TRBJ2-3	-	TRBV30	-	TGTGCCTGGGGCCCCCGCATCACAGATACGCAGTATTTT	CAWGPRITDTQYF
TRBJ2-7	-	TRBV7-8	TRBD1	TGTGCCAGCAGTCGGGACAGGGGCGAGCAGTACTTC	CASSRDRGEQYF
TRBJ2-7	few	TRBV18	TRBD2	TGTGCCAGCTCACCATCCCGGGGGGTCGAGCAGTACTTC	CASSPSRGVEQYF
TRBJ2-7	-	TRBV28	TRBD1	TGTGCCAGCAGACCTCGGACAGGGGGCGGCGAGCAGTACTTC	CASRPRTGGGEQYF
TRBJ2-7	few	TRBV7-8	TRBD1	TGTGCCAGCAGCTGGGGACAGGGTGTGGGTGAGCAGTACTTC	CASSWGQGVGEQYF
TRBJ2-5	-	TRBV13	-	TGTGCCAGCAGCTTAGGGGCGTTCCAATCGGAGACCCAGTACTTC	CASSLGAFQSETQYF
TRBJ2-7	-	TRBV19	-	TGTGCCAGTAGTACGCCCTCGGCTGAGTCCTACGAGCAGTACTTC	CASSTPSAESYEQYF
TRBJ2-2	-	TRBV5-1	TRBD1	TGCGCCAGCAGCTTGGTACAGGGGATCACCGGGGAGCTGTTTTTT	CASSLVQGITGELFF
TRBJ2-5	-	TRBV4-2	TRBD2	TGTGCCAGCAGCCAGGACATCTCCCCGGGACTAGCGGGGGCAGATGGGGGGACCCAGTACTTC	CASSQDISPGLAGADGGTQYF
TRBJ2-7	-	TRBV7-2	TRBD2	TGTGCCAGCAGCTGGTCTGAACTAGCGGGACCTAGGTACTTC	CASSWSELAGPRYF
TRBJ2-7	-	TRBV10-1	-	TGCGCCAGCAGTGAGGGCAGCGGCTACGAGCAGTACTTC	CASSEGSGYEQYF